This T cell receptor (beta chain) is from a study of blood T cell repertoires in COVID-19 (dated by TCRdb to 2018 to 2021). Background on the whole study: Collaborator samples came from the United States, Italy and Spain and covered acute and convalescent phases of COVID-19. The samples were drawn from the first 160 participants of the ongoing ImmuneRACE study and from roughly 1,300 subjects provided by 6 global collaborators. Where available, HLA class I and class II types were taken from metadata supplied by the sample provider and were not determined by assay-based typing. The dataset comprised deeply sampled blood TCRbeta repertoires from subjects exposed to, actively infected with, or recovered from COVID-19. The prospective study material was composed of cDNA or gDNA derived from T cells, B-cell-depleted T cells, or PBMCs. Nearly every sample came with metadata listing a de-identified subject ID, COVID-19 status, age in years and sex. The repertoires were released in a freely available public database meant as a resource for research on the immune response to SARS-CoV-2.

In regard to this clone: The antigen this receptor binds is unknown. Within one base of it there is no much larger clone, and no base qualities were kept.

TCRbeta CDR3 regions were amplified from genomic DNA using the immunoSEQ Assay, a bias-controlled multiplex PCR. The original methods were these. The number of nucleated cells in each sample was estimated from the amplification of reference gene primers within the assay. To quantify the absolute abundance of each unique TCRbeta CDR3 rearrangement, sequence reads were collapsed and filtered. For each sample, productive Simpson clonality was calculated by taking the square root of Simpson's diversity index across productive rearrangements. TCRdb mirrors the immuneACCESS table, restricted to in-frame sequences. Some clones are absent from its copies; in checked studies, under half trace to an unresolved V gene, and the reason for the others is unknown. V, J and clone size are taken as reported in that table, and D and trimming were inferred from the DNA itself. The sample table lists some 120,000 clones, roughly 80% of them with a count of one. The top ten clones comprise more than 9% of the sample.

At the junction V is shortened by 3 bases and J by 7 bases, with 10 bases in between. CDR1 MNHEY and CDR2 SVGEGT are derived from the germline V gene. The CDR3 covers 13 residues, taking in both the cysteine and the phenylalanine. Only the CDR3 region is kept as DNA, spanning 39 bases read in frame from base 1. Whole blood was collected in K2EDTA tubes by collaborating institutions according to the institutions' own protocols. For TCRbeta analysis, collaborator samples were shipped as frozen whole blood, as isolated PBMCs, or as DNA extracted from either sample type. Study-wide conclusions, independent of this receptor: The amount of clinical and demographic metadata varied by source and participant and was provided uncurated.

This clonotype was sampled from a human donor in a cohort sampled during active COVID-19. The chain is made from TRBV6-2 or TRBV6-3 and TRBJ1-5; the D gene lacks a confident call. Sequenced material: peripheral blood. For the CDR3, the sequence is CASSYEARQPQHF. The DNA is TGTGCCAGCAGTTATGAGGCCCGGCAGCCCCAGCATTTT.